This TCR beta chain derives from a study of cytomegalovirus exposure and HLA in healthy donors. Study results and limitations: According to a later analysis, donors in an Asian-associated ancestry cluster reportedly had fewer N-insertions than the roughly 720-donor mean. What TCR beta sequences reportedly achieved was accurate prediction of HLA-A and HLA-B alleles in most subjects. In an earlier analysis, productive rearrangement rates for most beta V segments clustered near 87% or 30%. After further analysis at a later stage, roughly 16,000 TCR beta sequences were associated with HLA alleles at 0.05 false discovery rate.

Points on this clone: The antigen is unknown.

With 60 Vbeta and 13 Jbeta primers, the PCR was carried out. Assay used: immunoSEQ multiplex PCR; TCRdb lists only in-frame clones, some missing. Altogether 150,000 or so clones are present, roughly 80% being singletons, with the ten largest covering 2.5% to 3.5%. The receptor was isolated from a middle-aged woman in good health and CMV-seronegative. Sequenced input: PBMCs.

The CDR3 nucleotides read TGTGCCAGCAGTGAAGTCGGGGGGCGGAACACTGAAGCTTTCTTT. The encoded protein is CASSEVGGRNTEAFF. This rearrangement joins TRBV2 to TRBJ1-1; tentative D call: TRBD1 (6 bases). Germline values: CDR1 SNHLY, CDR2 FYNNEI. V shed 1 base and J shed 1 base, with 10 bases lying between them. The CDR3 is made up of 15 amino acids.